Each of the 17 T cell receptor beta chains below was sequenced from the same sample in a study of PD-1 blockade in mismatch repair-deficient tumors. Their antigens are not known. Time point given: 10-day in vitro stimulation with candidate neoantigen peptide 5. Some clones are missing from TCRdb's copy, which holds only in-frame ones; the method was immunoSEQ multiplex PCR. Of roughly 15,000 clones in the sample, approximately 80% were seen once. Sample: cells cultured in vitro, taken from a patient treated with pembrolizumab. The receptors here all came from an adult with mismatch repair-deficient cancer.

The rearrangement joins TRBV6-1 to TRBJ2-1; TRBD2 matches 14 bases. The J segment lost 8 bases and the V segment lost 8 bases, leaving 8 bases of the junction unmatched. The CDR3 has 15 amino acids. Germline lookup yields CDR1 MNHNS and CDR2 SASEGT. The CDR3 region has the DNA TGTGCCAGCGCCACCGGGACTAGCGGGAGTGATGAGCAGTTCTTC. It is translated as CASATGTSGSDEQFF.

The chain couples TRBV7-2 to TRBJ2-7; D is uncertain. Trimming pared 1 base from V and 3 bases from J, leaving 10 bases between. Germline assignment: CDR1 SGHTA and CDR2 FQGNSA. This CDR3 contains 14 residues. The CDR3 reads CASSLGQSIYEQYF. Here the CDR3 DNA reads TGTGCCAGCAGCTTAGGGCAGAGCATCTACGAGCAGTACTTC. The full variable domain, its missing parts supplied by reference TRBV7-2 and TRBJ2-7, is GAGVSQSPSNKVTEKGKDVELRCDPISGHTALYWYRQSLGQGLEFLIYFQGNSAPDKSGLPSDRFSAERTGGSVSTLTIQRTQQEDSAVYLCASSLGQSIYEQYFGPGTRLTVT.

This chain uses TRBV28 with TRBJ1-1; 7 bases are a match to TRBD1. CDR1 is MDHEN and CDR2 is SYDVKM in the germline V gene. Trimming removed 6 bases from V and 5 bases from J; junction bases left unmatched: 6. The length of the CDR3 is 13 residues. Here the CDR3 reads CASSQQGWTEAFF. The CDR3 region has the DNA TGTGCCAGCAGCCAACAGGGGTGGACTGAAGCTTTCTTT.

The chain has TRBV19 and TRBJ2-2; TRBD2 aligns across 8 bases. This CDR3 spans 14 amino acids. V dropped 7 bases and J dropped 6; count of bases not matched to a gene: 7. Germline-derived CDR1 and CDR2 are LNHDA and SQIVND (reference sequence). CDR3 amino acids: CASNIGRGAGELFF. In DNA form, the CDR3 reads TGTGCCAGTAACATCGGGAGGGGTGCCGGGGAGCTGTTTTTT.

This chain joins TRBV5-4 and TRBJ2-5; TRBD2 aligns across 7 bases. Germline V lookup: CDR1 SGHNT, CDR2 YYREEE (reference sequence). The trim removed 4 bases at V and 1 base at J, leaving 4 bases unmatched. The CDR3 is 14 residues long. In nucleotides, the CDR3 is TGTGCCAGCAGCCGAACTAGCGCCCAAGAGACCCAGTACTTC. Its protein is CASSRTSAQETQYF.

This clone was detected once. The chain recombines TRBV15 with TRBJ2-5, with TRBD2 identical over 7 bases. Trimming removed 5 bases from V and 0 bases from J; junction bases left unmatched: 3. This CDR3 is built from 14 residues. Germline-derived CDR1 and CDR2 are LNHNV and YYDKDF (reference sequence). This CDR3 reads CATSGGGDQETQYF. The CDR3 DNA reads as TGTGCCACCAGCGGGGGGGGAGACCAAGAGACCCAGTACTTC.

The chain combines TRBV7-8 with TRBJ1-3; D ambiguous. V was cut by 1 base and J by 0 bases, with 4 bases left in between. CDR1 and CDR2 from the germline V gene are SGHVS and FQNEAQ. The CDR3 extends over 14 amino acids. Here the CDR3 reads CASSLGISGNTIYF. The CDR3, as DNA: TGTGCCAGCAGCTTAGGGATCTCTGGAAACACCATATATTTT.

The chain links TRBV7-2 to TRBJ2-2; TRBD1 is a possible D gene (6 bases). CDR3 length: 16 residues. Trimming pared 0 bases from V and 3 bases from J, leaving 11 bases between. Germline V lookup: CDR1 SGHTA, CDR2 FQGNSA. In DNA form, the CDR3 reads TGTGCCAGCAGCTTAGCCTACAGGGATTACACCGGGGAGCTGTTTTTT. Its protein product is CASSLAYRDYTGELFF.

The CDR3 DNA reads as TGTGCCTGGAGTGGACTAGCGGGAGTTCTCCACGAGCAGTACTTC. Translated, it gives CAWSGLAGVLHEQYF. The J gene is TRBJ2-7, the V gene TRBV30; TRBD2 matches at 12 bases. CDR1 and CDR2 (germline): GTSNPN, SVGIG (reference sequence). This CDR3 has 15 amino acids. J gave up 5 bases and V 1 base, and 6 bases lay outside the gene matches.

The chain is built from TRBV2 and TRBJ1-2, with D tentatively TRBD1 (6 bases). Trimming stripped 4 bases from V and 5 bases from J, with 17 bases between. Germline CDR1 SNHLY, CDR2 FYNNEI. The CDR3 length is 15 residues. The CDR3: CASSGGRFKPYGYTF. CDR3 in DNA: TGTGCCAGCAGTGGGGGGCGTTTCAAACCTTATGGCTACACCTTC. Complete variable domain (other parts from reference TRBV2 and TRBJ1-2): EPEVTQTPSHQVTQMGQEVILRCVPISNHLYFYWYRQILGQKVEFLVSFYNNEISEKSEIFDDQFSVERPDGSNFTLKIRSTKLEDSAMYFCASSGGRFKPYGYTFGSGTRLTVV.

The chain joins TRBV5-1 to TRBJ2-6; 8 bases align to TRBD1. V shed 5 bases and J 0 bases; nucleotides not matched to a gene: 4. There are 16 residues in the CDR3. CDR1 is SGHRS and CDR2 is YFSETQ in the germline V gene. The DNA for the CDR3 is TGCGCCAGCAGTCGTACAGGGGGCTCTGGGGCCAACGTCCTGACTTTC. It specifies CASSRTGGSGANVLTF.

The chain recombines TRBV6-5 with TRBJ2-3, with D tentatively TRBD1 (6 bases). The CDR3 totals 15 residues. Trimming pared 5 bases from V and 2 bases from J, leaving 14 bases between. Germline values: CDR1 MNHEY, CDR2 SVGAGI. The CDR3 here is CASSPSRGLTDTQYF. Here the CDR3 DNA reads TGTGCCAGCAGTCCCAGCAGGGGCCTCACAGATACGCAGTATTTT.

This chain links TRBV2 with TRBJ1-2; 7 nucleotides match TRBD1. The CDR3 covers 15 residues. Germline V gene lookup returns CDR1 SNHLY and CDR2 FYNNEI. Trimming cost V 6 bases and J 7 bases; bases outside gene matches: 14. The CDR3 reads CASSADRPGLGGYTF. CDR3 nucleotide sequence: TGTGCCAGCAGCGCGGACAGGCCTGGTCTTGGTGGCTACACCTTC.

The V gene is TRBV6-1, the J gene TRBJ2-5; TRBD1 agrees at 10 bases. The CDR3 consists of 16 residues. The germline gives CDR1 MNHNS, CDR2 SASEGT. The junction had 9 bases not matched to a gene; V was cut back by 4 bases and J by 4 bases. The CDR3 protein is CASSGTTGGKGETQYF. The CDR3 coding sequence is TGTGCCAGCAGTGGAACGACAGGGGGCAAGGGAGAGACCCAGTACTTC.

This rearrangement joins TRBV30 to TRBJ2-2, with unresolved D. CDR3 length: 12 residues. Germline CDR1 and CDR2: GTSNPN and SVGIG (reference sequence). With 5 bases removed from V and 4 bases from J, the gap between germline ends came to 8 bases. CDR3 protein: CAWSRFTGELFF. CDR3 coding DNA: TGTGCCTGGTCTAGATTCACCGGGGAGCTGTTTTTT.

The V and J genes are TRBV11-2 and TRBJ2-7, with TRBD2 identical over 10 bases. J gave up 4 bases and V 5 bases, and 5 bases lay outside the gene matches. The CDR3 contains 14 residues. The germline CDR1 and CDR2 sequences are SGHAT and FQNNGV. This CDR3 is CASSTVSGRYEQYF. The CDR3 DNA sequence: TGTGCCAGCAGCACCGTTAGCGGGAGGTACGAGCAGTACTTC.

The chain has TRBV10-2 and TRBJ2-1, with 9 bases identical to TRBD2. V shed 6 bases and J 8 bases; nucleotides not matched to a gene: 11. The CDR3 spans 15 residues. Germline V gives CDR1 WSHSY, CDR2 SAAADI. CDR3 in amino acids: CASRVSAGGEDEQFF. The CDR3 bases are TGCGCCAGCAGGGTTTCTGCGGGAGGGGAAGATGAGCAGTTCTTC.